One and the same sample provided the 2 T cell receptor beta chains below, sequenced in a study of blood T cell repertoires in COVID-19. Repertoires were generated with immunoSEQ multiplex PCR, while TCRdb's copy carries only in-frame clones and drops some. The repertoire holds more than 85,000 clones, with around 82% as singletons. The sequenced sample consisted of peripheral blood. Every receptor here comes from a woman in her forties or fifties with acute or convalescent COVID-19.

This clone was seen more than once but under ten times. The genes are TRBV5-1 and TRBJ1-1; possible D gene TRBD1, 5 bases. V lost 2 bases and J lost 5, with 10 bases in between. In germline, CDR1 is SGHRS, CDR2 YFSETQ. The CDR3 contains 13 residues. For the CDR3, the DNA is TGCGCCAGCAGCTTTACGGGGGGGACTGAAGCTTTCTTT. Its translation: CASSFTGGTEAFF.

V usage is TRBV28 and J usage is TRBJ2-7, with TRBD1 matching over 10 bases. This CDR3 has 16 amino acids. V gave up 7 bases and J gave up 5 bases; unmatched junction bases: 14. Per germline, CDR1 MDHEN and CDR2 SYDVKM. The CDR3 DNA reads TGTGCCAGCAAATCTCCACCGGGACAGGGGCCCCACGAGCAGTACTTC. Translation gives CASKSPPGQGPHEQYF.